This TCR beta chain originates from a study of T cell repertoires in cytomegalovirus infection. Notes on this clonotype: What it binds is not known.

TCRdb re-derived calls from the reads in MiXCR, one entry per CDR3 protein. In the table there are roughly 730,000 distinct CDR3 sequences, roughly 36% of which are singletons. This CDR3 region has 18 residues. The germline V gene encodes CDR1 MNHNY and CDR2 SVGAGI (reference sequence). V dropped 2 bases and J dropped 1 base, with 20 bases sitting between them. Sample: cultured PBMCs, taken from culture after CMV antigen stimulation. This receptor was identified in a human donor in good health (CMV status not recorded). Some clones in this sample may be carry-over from other donors' samples. The chain is built from TRBV6-6 and TRBJ2-5; no definite D call. In DNA form, the CDR3 reads TGTGCCAGCAGTTACCTCGATGTTAGGTTGATGGGCCAAGAGACCCAGTACTTC. Translation: CASSYLDVRLMGQETQYF.